These 8 T cell receptor beta chains were all obtained from the same sample, sequenced in a study of cytomegalovirus exposure and HLA in healthy donors. 60 Vbeta and 13 Jbeta primers were used in PCR. The data were produced by immunoSEQ multiplex PCR, yet TCRdb's version contains in-frame clones alone and is incomplete. The sample has 150,000 to 200,000 clones; more than 75% are singletons. Specimen: PBMCs. These receptors were obtained from a woman under 30 in good health and CMV-seronegative.

This chain links TRBV5-1 with TRBJ1-2; D possibly corresponds to TRBD1 (6 bases). The V end was cut by 4 bases, the J end by 5 bases, with 18 bases between. The germline CDR1 and CDR2 sequences are SGHRS and YFSETQ. This CDR3 is built from 15 residues. CDR3 region: CASSKDAPGHYGYTF. The CDR3 DNA sequence: TGCGCCAGCAGCAAAGATGCGCCGGGACATTATGGCTACACCTTC.

CDR3 bases: TGTGCCAGCAGCTTGATGGGACAGGTGAACACCGGGGAGCTGTTTTTT. Its protein is CASSLMGQVNTGELFF. This chain links TRBV7-8 with TRBJ2-2; the match to TRBD1 covers 8 bases. The V and J ends lost 3 bases and 1 base, in that order; junction bases with no gene match: 4. The CDR3 contains 16 residues. Germline CDR1 is SGHVS and CDR2 is FQNEAQ.

A single count supports this clone. This chain connects TRBV5-8 to TRBJ2-1; D unclear. The CDR3 loop spans 15 amino acids. V lost 0 bases and J lost 0, with 7 bases in between. Looked up from germline, CDR1 is SGHTS and CDR2 is YDEGEE. CDR3 in DNA: TGTGCCAGCAGCTTGGGGCTTTACTCCTACAATGAGCAGTTCTTC. Its protein product is CASSLGLYSYNEQFF.

The CDR3 protein is CASSREANYGYTF. CDR3 in DNA: TGTGCCTCTTCCCGGGAGGCTAACTATGGCTACACCTTC. V is TRBV19 and J is TRBJ1-2; D is ambiguous. In germline, CDR1 is LNHDA, CDR2 SQIVND (reference sequence). Trimming took off 11 bases at V and 0 bases at J, with 13 bases between the two ends. This CDR3 is 13 amino acids long.

This sequence joins TRBV27 and TRBJ1-1; 8 bases are shared with TRBD1. Germline loops: CDR1 MNHEY, CDR2 SMNVEV (reference sequence). The CDR3 extends over 13 amino acids. V lost 4 bases to trimming and J lost 8 bases; unmatched junction nucleotides: 6. The CDR3 nucleotides read TGTGCCAGCAGTTCCAGGACAGGGAAGGAAGCTTTCTTT. This codes for CASSSRTGKEAFF.

J is TRBJ2-7 and V is TRBV7-6; D might be TRBD2 (7 bases). Trimming removed 1 base from V and 2 bases from J, with 18 bases in between. This CDR3 comprises 17 residues. Looked up from germline, CDR1 is SGHVS and CDR2 is FNYEAQ. The CDR3: CASSLEGRGDGPYEQYF. CDR3 DNA sequence: TGTGCCAGCAGCTTAGAAGGGAGGGGGGACGGTCCCTACGAGCAGTACTTC.

This clone was detected once. This chain joins TRBV27 and TRBJ1-3; TRBD1 is a possible D gene (6 bases). Trimming pared 0 bases from V and 0 bases from J, leaving 12 bases between. CDR1 MNHEY and CDR2 SMNVEV come from the germline V gene (reference sequence). This CDR3 is built from 17 residues. The CDR3 nucleotides are TGTGCCAGCAGTTTATCTCCGGGACAACTCTCTGGAAACACCATATATTTT. Its translation is CASSLSPGQLSGNTIYF.

V is TRBV2 and J is TRBJ2-7; the match to TRBD1 covers 8 bases. This CDR3 has 14 residues. CDR1 is SNHLY and CDR2 is FYNNEI in the germline V gene. V lost 4 bases to trimming and J lost 0 bases; unmatched junction nucleotides: 2. The CDR3, as DNA: TGTGCCAGCAGTGGACAGGGGAGCTCCTACGAGCAGTACTTC. Protein: CASSGQGSSYEQYF.